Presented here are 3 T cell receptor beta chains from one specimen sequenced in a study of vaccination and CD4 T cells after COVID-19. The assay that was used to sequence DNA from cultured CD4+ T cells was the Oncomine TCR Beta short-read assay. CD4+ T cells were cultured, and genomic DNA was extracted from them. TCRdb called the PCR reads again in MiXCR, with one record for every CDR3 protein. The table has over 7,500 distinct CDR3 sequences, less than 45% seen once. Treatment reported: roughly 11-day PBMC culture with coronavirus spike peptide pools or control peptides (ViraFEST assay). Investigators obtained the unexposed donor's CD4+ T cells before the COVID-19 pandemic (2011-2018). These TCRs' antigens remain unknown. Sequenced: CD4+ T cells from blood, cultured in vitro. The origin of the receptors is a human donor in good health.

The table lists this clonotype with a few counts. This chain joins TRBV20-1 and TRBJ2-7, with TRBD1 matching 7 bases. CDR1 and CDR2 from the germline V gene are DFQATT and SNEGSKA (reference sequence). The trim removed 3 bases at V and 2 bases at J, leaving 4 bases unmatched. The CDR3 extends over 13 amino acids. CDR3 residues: CSARTGLTYEQYF. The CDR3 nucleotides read TGCAGTGCTAGGACAGGGTTAACCTACGAGCAGTACTTC.

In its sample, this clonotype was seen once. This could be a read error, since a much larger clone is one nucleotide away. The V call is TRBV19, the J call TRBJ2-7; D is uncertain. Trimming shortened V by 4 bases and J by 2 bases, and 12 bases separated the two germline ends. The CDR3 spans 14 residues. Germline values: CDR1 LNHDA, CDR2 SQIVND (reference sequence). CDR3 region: CASSKDPSPYEQYF. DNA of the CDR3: TGTGCCAGTAGTAAGGACCCGAGCCCCTACGAGCAGTACTTC.

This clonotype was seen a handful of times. CDR3 residues: CATSDFLRASHTEAFF. For the CDR3, the DNA is TGTGCCACCAGTGATTTCTTAAGGGCCAGTCACACTGAAGCTTTCTTT. The genes are TRBV24-1 and TRBJ1-1, with D unclear. Germline V gives CDR1 KGHDR, CDR2 SFDVKD. V gave up 1 base and J gave up 3 bases, with 14 bases separating them. There are 16 residues in the CDR3.